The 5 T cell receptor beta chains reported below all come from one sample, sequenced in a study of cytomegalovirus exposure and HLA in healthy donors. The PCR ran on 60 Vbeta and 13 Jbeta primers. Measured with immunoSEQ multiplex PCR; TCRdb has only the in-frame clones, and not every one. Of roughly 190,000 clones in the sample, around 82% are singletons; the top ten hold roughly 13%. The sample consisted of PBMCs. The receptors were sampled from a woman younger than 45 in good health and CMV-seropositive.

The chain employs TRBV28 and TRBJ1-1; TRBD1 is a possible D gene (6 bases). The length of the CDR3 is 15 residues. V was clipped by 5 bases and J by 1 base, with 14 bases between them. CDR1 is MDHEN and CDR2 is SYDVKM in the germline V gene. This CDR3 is CASSPPRGENTEAFF. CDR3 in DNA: TGTGCCAGCAGTCCCCCCAGGGGAGAGAACACTGAAGCTTTCTTT.

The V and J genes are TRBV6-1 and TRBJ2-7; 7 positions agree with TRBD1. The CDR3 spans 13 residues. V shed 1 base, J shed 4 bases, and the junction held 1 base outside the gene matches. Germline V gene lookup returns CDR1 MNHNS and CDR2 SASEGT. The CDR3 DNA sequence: TGTGCCAGCAGTGAAGACAGGGGTTACGAGCAGTACTTC. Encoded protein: CASSEDRGYEQYF.

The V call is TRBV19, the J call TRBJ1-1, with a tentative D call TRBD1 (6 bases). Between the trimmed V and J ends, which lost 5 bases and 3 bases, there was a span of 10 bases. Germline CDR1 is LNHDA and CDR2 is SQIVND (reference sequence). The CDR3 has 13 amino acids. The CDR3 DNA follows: TGTGCCAGTAGTCTTTCAGGGGACACTGAAGCTTTCTTT. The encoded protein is CASSLSGDTEAFF.

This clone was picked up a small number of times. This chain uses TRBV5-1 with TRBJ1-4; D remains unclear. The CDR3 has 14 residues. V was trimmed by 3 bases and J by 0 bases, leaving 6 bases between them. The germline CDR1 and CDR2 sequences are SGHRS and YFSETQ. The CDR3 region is CASSSEATNEKLFF. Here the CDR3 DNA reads TGCGCCAGCAGCTCGGAGGCAACTAATGAAAAACTGTTTTTT.

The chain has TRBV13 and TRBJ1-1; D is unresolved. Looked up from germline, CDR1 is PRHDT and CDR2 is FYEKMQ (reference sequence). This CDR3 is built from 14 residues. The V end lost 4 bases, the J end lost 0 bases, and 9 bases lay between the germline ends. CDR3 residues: CASSSGSMNTEAFF. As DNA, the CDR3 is TGTGCCAGCAGCTCGGGGTCCATGAACACTGAAGCTTTCTTT.